These 29 T cell receptor beta chains originate from one sample sequenced in a study of cytomegalovirus exposure and HLA in healthy donors. The PCR had 60 Vbeta and 13 Jbeta primers. Some clones are missing from TCRdb's copy, which holds only in-frame ones; the method was immunoSEQ multiplex PCR. The table has roughly 130,000 clones, 84% seen once; the top ten hold under 3%. Sequences were obtained from PBMCs. The receptors were sampled from a woman between 18 and 29 years old in good health and CMV-seropositive.

The genes are TRBV19 and TRBJ2-3, with 7 bases fitting TRBD1. CDR3 length equals 15 residues. CDR1 and CDR2 (germline): LNHDA, SQIVND (reference sequence). V lost 7 bases and J lost 1; bases outside the gene matches: 8. The CDR3 protein is CASTTGTEGTDTQYF. The CDR3 nucleotides are TGTGCCAGTACCACCGGGACAGAGGGCACAGATACGCAGTATTTT. Full variable domain (outside the CDR3, taken from reference TRBV19 and TRBJ2-3): DGGITQSPKYLFRKEGQNVTLSCEQNLNHDAMYWYRQDPGQGLRLIYYSQIVNDFQKGDIAEGYSVSREKKESFPLTVTSAQKNPTAFYLCASTTGTEGTDTQYFGPGTRLTVL.

V is TRBV27 and J is TRBJ1-1, with D perhaps matching TRBD1 (5 bases). This CDR3 spans 14 amino acids. The ends were cut back, 8 bases at V and 6 bases at J, with 19 bases in the middle. The V gene's germline CDR1 is MNHEY and CDR2 SMNVEV (reference sequence). The CDR3 DNA follows: TGTGCCAGCGGCATAGGAGGGGCAGGTGCTGAAGCTTTCTTT. Translating it yields CASGIGGAGAEAFF.

The rearrangement joins TRBV27 to TRBJ2-3; 7 nucleotides line up with TRBD1. The length of the CDR3 is 14 residues. Germline V gene sequence: CDR1 MNHEY, CDR2 SMNVEV (reference sequence). V lost 8 bases and J lost 6; bases outside the gene matches: 11. The CDR3 region has the DNA TGTGCCAGCCACTTAGGGGGCGCCCTGGATACGCAGTATTTT. This codes for CASHLGGALDTQYF.

The chain has TRBV15 and TRBJ2-7, with D possibly TRBD1 on 6 matching bases. The germline CDR1 and CDR2 sequences are LNHNV and YYDKDF (reference sequence). V lost 3 bases and J 4 bases, leaving 13 bases between the germline ends. CDR3 length: 14 residues. The chain's CDR3 is CATSSPGHHYEQYF. The CDR3 DNA sequence: TGTGCCACCAGCAGCCCGGGACACCATTACGAGCAGTACTTC.

This clone showed up just a few times. V gene TRBV23-1 combines with J gene TRBJ2-1; TRBD2 matches 9 bases. TRBV23-1 is an ORF, and what it does is uncertain. With V trimmed by 6 bases and J by 6 bases, 3 bases remained unmatched. CDR3 size: 13 residues. Written as DNA, the CDR3 is TGCGCCAGCAGGCGGGGGGGCACCAATGAGCAGTTCTTC. Protein product: CASRRGGTNEQFF.

The V gene is TRBV28, the J gene TRBJ1-1; D unresolved. CDR3 length: 16 amino acids. Trimming removed 2 bases from V and 1 base from J, with 14 bases in between. The germline gives CDR1 MDHEN, CDR2 SYDVKM. In nucleotides, the CDR3 is TGTGCCAGCAGTTTAGACCCGGCCAGCGGGAACACTGAAGCTTTCTTT. It encodes CASSLDPASGNTEAFF.

The chain combines TRBV11-3 with TRBJ1-1; TRBD1 is a possible D gene (6 bases). Germline CDR1 reads SGHNT; CDR2 reads YENEEA. Trimming removed 5 bases from V and 6 bases from J, with 13 bases in between. This CDR3 spans 13 amino acids. DNA of the CDR3: TGTGCCAGCAGCCCAGACAGGTCGTCTGAAGCTTTCTTT. Its translation is CASSPDRSSEAFF.

The chain employs TRBV5-4 and TRBJ2-7; 8 bases are a match to TRBD1. The CDR3 totals 16 residues. The germline gives CDR1 SGHNT, CDR2 YYREEE (reference sequence). Unmatched junction bases numbered 7, after V lost 0 bases and J lost 2 bases. CDR3 sequence: CASSLGQGTPTYEQYF. The DNA for the CDR3 is TGTGCCAGCAGCTTGGGACAGGGGACGCCTACCTACGAGCAGTACTTC.

The chain joins TRBV7-9 to TRBJ2-5; D might be TRBD1 (6 bases). Germline V gives CDR1 SEHNR, CDR2 FQNEAQ (reference sequence). With 4 bases removed from V and 5 bases from J, the gap between germline ends came to 11 bases. The CDR3 loop spans 13 amino acids. The CDR3 DNA reads TGTGCCAGCAGCTACACAGGGATCGAGACCCAGTACTTC. It translates to CASSYTGIETQYF.

This chain joins TRBV11-2 and TRBJ2-3; TRBD2 matches 8 bases. With V trimmed by 1 base and J by 3 bases, 6 bases remained unmatched. Germline V lookup: CDR1 SGHAT, CDR2 FQNNGV. The length of the CDR3 is 16 residues. CDR3 sequence (DNA): TGTGCCAGCAGCTTAGCCCCTAGCGGGCTAACAGATACGCAGTATTTT. This encodes CASSLAPSGLTDTQYF.

This clone was recorded once. The chain joins TRBV10-3 to TRBJ2-2; TRBD2 aligns across 11 bases. Per the germline V gene, CDR1 is ENHRY and CDR2 is SYGVKD. The V and J ends lost 7 bases and 3 bases, in that order; junction bases with no gene match: 13. The CDR3 is 18 residues long. Written as DNA, the CDR3 is TGTGCCATCATAATTAGCGGGGGGGCCGGGGAATACACCGGGGAGCTGTTTTTT. Its translation is CAIIISGGAGEYTGELFF.

The CDR3 loop reads CASSRDFNEQFF. The CDR3 coding sequence is TGCGCCAGCAGCCGGGACTTCAATGAGCAGTTCTTC. This chain links TRBV4-1 with TRBJ2-1, with D maybe TRBD2 (6 bases). This CDR3 region has 12 residues. V was trimmed by 4 bases and J by 6 bases, leaving 7 bases between them. The germline gives CDR1 MGHRA, CDR2 YSYEKL.

This chain uses TRBV30 with TRBJ2-7; 7 bases are shared with TRBD2. CDR1 and CDR2 (germline): GTSNPN, SVGIG (reference sequence). This CDR3 comprises 13 residues. The V segment lost 1 base and the J segment 2 bases; nucleotides outside the gene matches: 2. CDR3 protein: CAWSARGTYEQYF. Written as DNA, the CDR3 is TGTGCCTGGAGTGCGCGGGGGACCTACGAGCAGTACTTC.

The chain couples TRBV23-1 to TRBJ2-1, with 9 bases identical to TRBD1. TRBV23-1 is known as an ORF, though its function is uncertain. V shed 8 bases, J shed 8 bases, and the junction held 10 bases outside the gene matches. There are 14 residues in the CDR3. CDR3 region: CASPQVGTGYEQFF. The CDR3 nucleotides are TGCGCCAGCCCCCAAGTGGGGACAGGGTATGAGCAGTTCTTC.

V gene TRBV7-9 combines with J gene TRBJ2-3, with D possibly being TRBD2 (6 bases). This CDR3 region has 15 residues. The V gene lost 5 bases and the J gene lost 2 bases, with 14 bases spanning the gap. Germline V gene data show CDR1 as SEHNR and CDR2 as FQNEAQ (reference sequence). The CDR3 loop is CASSPGTSITDTQYF. The CDR3 DNA reads TGTGCCAGCAGCCCCGGGACTTCTATCACAGATACGCAGTATTTT.

The chain uses TRBV28 and TRBJ2-5, with 7 bases matching TRBD1. This CDR3 is built from 16 residues. The germline gives CDR1 MDHEN, CDR2 SYDVKM. The J segment lost 5 bases and the V segment lost 5 bases, leaving 14 bases of the junction unmatched. CDR3 residues: CASSPALDRARETQYF. The CDR3 nucleotides read TGTGCCAGCAGTCCGGCCCTCGACAGGGCCAGGGAGACCCAGTACTTC.

This clone was observed a few times. The same CDR3 also results from other DNA sequences found in this sample. The rearrangement uses TRBV5-6 and TRBJ1-6; no clear D. Germline V gives CDR1 SGHDT, CDR2 YYEEEE. V gave up 3 bases and J gave up 0 bases, with 7 bases separating them. This CDR3 spans 15 amino acids. The CDR3 DNA sequence: TGTGCCAGCAGCTCCTTATCCTCCTATAATTCACCCCTCCACTTT. It translates to CASSSLSSYNSPLHF.

The chain couples TRBV11-2 to TRBJ1-1; no clear D gene. In germline, CDR1 is SGHAT, CDR2 FQNNGV. There are 13 residues in the CDR3. Trimming cost V 6 bases and J 0 bases, with 8 bases left between them. The CDR3 DNA follows: TGTGCCAGCAGTCAGATCATGAACACTGAAGCTTTCTTT. Encoded protein: CASSQIMNTEAFF.

The chain links TRBV7-9 to TRBJ2-3; 12 bases match TRBD2. V gave up 7 bases and J gave up 5 bases; unmatched junction bases: 10. The CDR3 spans 16 residues. The germline V gene has CDR1 SEHNR and CDR2 FQNEAQ (reference sequence). The CDR3 spells CASNVLAGGPIDTQYF. In nucleotides, the CDR3 is TGTGCCAGCAACGTCCTAGCGGGGGGGCCGATAGATACGCAGTATTTT.

The rearrangement links TRBV19 to TRBJ1-3, with 8 bases aligning to TRBD1. Germline CDR1 LNHDA, CDR2 SQIVND (reference sequence). With 7 bases clipped from V and 5 bases from J, the junction kept 4 bases outside the gene matches. This CDR3 region has 13 residues. DNA of the CDR3: TGTGCCAGTATTGACAGGGGCAGAAACACCATATATTTT. Residues: CASIDRGRNTIYF.

CDR3 DNA: TGTGCCTGGATGACAGGGGGCCCGTACAATGAGCAGTTCTTC. Translating gives CAWMTGGPYNEQFF. The genes are TRBV30 and TRBJ2-1; 10 bases match TRBD1. The V gene's germline CDR1 is GTSNPN and CDR2 SVGIG (reference sequence). CDR3 length: 14 amino acids. The junction had 4 bases not matched to a gene; V was cut back by 4 bases and J by 4 bases.

The gene calls are TRBV19 and TRBJ2-1, with TRBD2 identical over 11 bases. V shed 0 bases and J 0 bases; nucleotides not matched to a gene: 7. Germline CDR1 reads LNHDA; CDR2 reads SQIVND (reference sequence). The CDR3 loop spans 19 amino acids. The CDR3 sequence: CASSIDLTSGEVSYNEQFF. CDR3 DNA: TGTGCCAGTAGTATAGATCTGACTAGCGGGGAAGTCTCCTACAATGAGCAGTTCTTC.

The chain uses TRBV5-4 and TRBJ2-5; D gene unclear. The CDR3 is 14 amino acids. The V end lost 5 bases, the J end lost 1 base, and 12 bases lay between the germline ends. The germline V gene encodes CDR1 SGHNT and CDR2 YYREEE (reference sequence). CDR3 coding DNA: TGTGCCAGCAGTCCTCCCAGTTCCCAAGAGACCCAGTACTTC. This encodes CASSPPSSQETQYF.

The chain has TRBV19 and TRBJ1-4; D is possibly TRBD1 (6 bases). V was shortened by 4 bases and J by 12 bases, with 24 bases between the two germline ends. The CDR3 consists of 16 residues. Germline loops: CDR1 LNHDA, CDR2 SQIVND (reference sequence). The CDR3 region is CASSKAQGLSPEQLFF. CDR3 sequence (DNA): TGTGCCAGTAGTAAAGCTCAGGGGTTAAGTCCCGAACAACTGTTTTTT. Together with reference TRBV19 and TRBJ1-4, the CDR3 gives the full variable domain: DGGITQSPKYLFRKEGQNVTLSCEQNLNHDAMYWYRQDPGQGLRLIYYSQIVNDFQKGDIAEGYSVSREKKESFPLTVTSAQKNPTAFYLCASSKAQGLSPEQLFFGSGTQLSVL.

The chain uses TRBV30 and TRBJ2-2, with a weak D call TRBD1 (5 bases). V lost 2 bases and J 8 bases, leaving 9 bases between the germline ends. Germline-derived CDR1 and CDR2 are GTSNPN and SVGIG (reference sequence). This CDR3 region has 12 residues. This chain's CDR3 is CAWSPRVGELFF. The CDR3 nucleotides are TGTGCCTGGAGTCCCAGGGTTGGGGAGCTGTTTTTT. Together with reference TRBV30 and TRBJ2-2, the CDR3 gives the full variable domain: SQTIHQWPATLVQPVGSPLSLECTVEGTSNPNLYWYRQAAGRGLQLLFYSVGIGQISSEVPQNLSASRPQDRQFILSSKKLLLSDSGFYLCAWSPRVGELFFGEGSRLTVL.

J is TRBJ2-3 and V is TRBV10-1; TRBD1 is a possible D gene (5 bases). The ends were cut back, 5 bases at V and 6 bases at J, with 12 bases in the middle. This CDR3 has 13 residues. CDR1 WNHNN and CDR2 SYGVQD come from the germline V gene (reference sequence). This chain's CDR3 is CASSRRAGDTQYF. CDR3 DNA: TGCGCCAGCAGTCGGAGAGCAGGGGATACGCAGTATTTT.

This chain's CDR3 is CASSAGEGSDAFF. For the CDR3, the DNA is TGTGCCAGCAGCGCAGGGGAGGGTTCCGACGCTTTCTTT. The V gene is TRBV9, the J gene TRBJ1-1; tentatively, D is TRBD1 (6 bases). Germline lookup yields CDR1 SGDLS and CDR2 YYNGEE. This CDR3 is built from 13 residues. V gave up 3 bases and J gave up 11 bases, with 17 bases separating them.

V is TRBV11-2 and J is TRBJ1-2, with D unresolved. CDR1 and CDR2 (germline): SGHAT, FQNNGV. V gave up 5 bases and J gave up 5 bases, with 18 bases separating them. This CDR3 is built from 15 residues. CDR3 in amino acids: CASSPGLKPMYGYTF. Written as DNA, the CDR3 is TGTGCCAGCAGCCCTGGTTTAAAACCTATGTATGGCTACACCTTC.

The chain couples TRBV7-3 to TRBJ1-6, with 8 positions matching TRBD1. The J segment lost 7 bases and the V segment lost 3 bases, leaving 2 bases of the junction unmatched. CDR1 SGHTA and CDR2 FQGTGA come from the germline V gene. The CDR3 has 14 amino acids. The CDR3 sequence is CASSFGQGNSPLHF. CDR3 bases: TGTGCCAGCAGCTTTGGACAGGGCAATTCACCCCTCCACTTT.